The rows below give T cell receptor beta chains drawn from one sample of a study of PD-L1 blockade in urothelial cancer. Here immunoSEQ multiplex PCR was the method, and the copy in TCRdb shows in-frame clones only, minus some. There are over 40,000 clones in the sample; 82% occur only once, and less than 3.5% lies in the top ten. The sequencing used PBMCs, collected around atezolizumab (anti-PD-L1) treatment. The origin of the receptors is a man in his 70s with urothelial cancer. Each CDR3 is given with its conserved first and last residue. D genes are given only for firm matches. For some rows the clone size is stated as once, few or many, or as a class when expanded; others skip it.

>TRBJ2-7|-|TRBV6-5|-
CASRLRPEAYEQYF
TGTGCCAGCCGTCTCCGTCCAGAGGCCTACGAGCAGTACTTC
>TRBJ2-3|-|TRBV14|TRBD2
CASSLRMLAGGHIDTQYF
TGTGCCAGCAGCCTCCGCATGCTAGCGGGGGGGCATATAGATACGCAGTATTTT
>TRBJ2-4|-|TRBV19|TRBD1
CASRGGQGATKNIQYF
TGTGCCAGTAGGGGAGGACAGGGGGCAACCAAAAACATTCAGTACTTC
>TRBJ2-2|-|TRBV6-1|-
CASSEEQPNTGELFF
TGTGCCAGCAGTGAAGAACAACCGAACACCGGGGAGCTGTTTTTT
>TRBJ2-1|once|TRBV5-1|-
CASSSGQYNEQFF
TGCGCCAGCAGCTCTGGACAGTACAATGAGCAGTTCTTC
>TRBJ2-3|-|TRBV4-1|TRBD2
CASSQDRKAGGPTDTQYF
TGCGCCAGCAGCCAAGACCGCAAAGCGGGGGGGCCCACAGATACGCAGTATTTT
>TRBJ1-2|-|TRBV5-4|-
CASSLSGRGYTF
TGTGCCAGCAGCTTGTCAGGGCGAGGCTACACCTTC
>TRBJ1-6|few|TRBV7-2|TRBD1
CASSQDRADSPLHF
TGTGCCAGCAGCCAGGACAGGGCGGATTCACCCCTCCACTTT
>TRBJ1-2|-|TRBV6-1|-
CASPDSLSYGYTF
TGTGCCAGCCCGGACAGTCTTTCCTATGGCTACACCTTC
>TRBJ1-2|few|TRBV6-1|TRBD1
CASSEKGQGGGYTF
TGTGCCAGCAGTGAAAAGGGACAGGGAGGTGGCTACACCTTC
>TRBJ2-1|-|TRBV4-3|TRBD2
CASSQALAGVRNEQFF
TGCGCCAGCAGCCAAGCCTTAGCGGGAGTCCGCAATGAGCAGTTCTTC
>TRBJ1-3|-|TRBV27|TRBD1
CASRLGTGRGNTIYF
TGTGCCAGCAGATTAGGGACAGGGAGAGGAAACACCATATATTTT
>TRBJ1-2|-|TRBV6-1|-
CASSEAGTTYGYTF
TGTGCCAGCAGTGAGGCCGGGACAACCTATGGCTACACCTTC
>TRBJ2-7|-|TRBV7-3|-
CASSSTGAGEQYF
TGTGCCAGCAGTTCAACAGGGGCGGGGGAGCAGTACTTC
>TRBJ1-1|-|TRBV5-5|-
CASSSRSGNTEAFF
TGTGCCAGCAGCTCCCGCAGCGGGAACACTGAAGCTTTCTTT
>TRBJ1-1|-|TRBV5-1|TRBD1
CASSLAGTGATEAFF
TGCGCCAGCAGCCTGGCCGGGACAGGGGCCACTGAAGCTTTCTTT
>TRBJ2-2|few|TRBV7-9|-
CATRLRGAGELFF
TGTGCCACCCGTCTCAGGGGAGCCGGGGAGCTGTTTTTT
>TRBJ1-5|-|TRBV9|-
CASSVGGSREPQHF
TGTGCCAGCAGCGTAGGAGGTTCCCGGGAGCCCCAGCATTTT
>TRBJ2-7|-|TRBV5-1|TRBD1
CASSPGTGSYEQYF
TGCGCCAGCAGCCCCGGGACAGGGTCCTACGAGCAGTACTTC
>TRBJ1-5|-|TRBV28|TRBD1
CASNSDREGNQPQHF
TGTGCCAGCAACTCGGACAGGGAAGGCAATCAGCCCCAGCATTTT
>TRBJ2-3|-|TRBV28|TRBD1
CASSAYRGQTDTQYF
TGTGCCAGCAGTGCCTACAGGGGGCAGACGGATACGCAGTATTTT
>TRBJ2-7|-|TRBV7-2|TRBD2
CASSFSGSPPYEQYF
TGTGCCAGCAGCTTCAGCGGGAGTCCCCCCTACGAGCAGTACTTC
>TRBJ2-6|-|TRBV7-9|-
CASSSQTGANVLTF
TGTGCCAGCAGCTCCCAAACTGGGGCCAACGTCCTGACTTTC
>TRBJ1-1|once|TRBV18|-
CASSPTRAEAFF
TGTGCCAGCTCACCTACGCGGGCTGAAGCTTTCTTT
>TRBJ1-2|-|TRBV27|TRBD1
CASSRTGGVSNGYTF
TGTGCCAGCAGTCGGACAGGGGGCGTTTCGAATGGCTACACCTTC
>TRBJ2-2|-|TRBV27|TRBD2
CASSRTSGMAGELFF
TGTGCCAGCTCACGGACTAGCGGGATGGCCGGGGAGCTGTTTTTT
>TRBJ2-5|-|TRBV11-3|-
CASSQGETQYF
TGTGCCAGCAGCCAGGGTGAGACCCAGTACTTC
>TRBJ2-6|-|TRBV29-1|TRBD2
CSVEGSTSGGSSGANVLTF
TGCAGCGTTGAAGGCTCCACTAGCGGGGGGTCCTCTGGGGCCAACGTCCTGACTTTC
>TRBJ2-5|-|TRBV5-4|-
CASSPKDGEKGTQYF
TGTGCCAGCAGCCCGAAGGATGGGGAGAAGGGGACCCAGTACTTC
>TRBJ1-5|-|TRBV10-3|-
CAISDPRGGSNQPQHF
TGTGCCATCAGTGACCCTAGGGGGGGCAGCAATCAGCCCCAGCATTTT
>TRBJ1-2|-|TRBV28|-
CASSEVNYGYTF
TGTGCCAGCAGTGAGGTTAACTATGGCTACACCTTC
>TRBJ1-4|-|TRBV7-6|-
CASSLGQGITEKLFF
TGTGCCAGCAGCTTAGGGCAGGGCATAACTGAAAAACTGTTTTTT
>TRBJ2-1|-|TRBV5-1|-
CASSLFGLDGNNEQFF
TGCGCCAGCAGCTTGTTCGGGTTAGACGGGAACAATGAGCAGTTCTTC
>TRBJ1-1|-|TRBV2|-
CASSEGGQGGTEAFF
TGTGCCAGCAGTGAAGGGGGTCAGGGCGGAACTGAAGCTTTCTTT
>TRBJ1-1|-|TRBV6-1|-
CASSELPTGHNTEAFF
TGTGCCAGCAGTGAGTTACCGACAGGCCATAACACTGAAGCTTTCTTT
>TRBJ1-1|-|TRBV7-2|TRBD1
CASIRDRYTEAFF
TGTGCCAGCATCCGGGACAGATACACTGAAGCTTTCTTT
>TRBJ2-7|-|TRBV5-1|TRBD1
CASSLKGAGEPYEQYF
TGCGCCAGCAGCTTGAAGGGGGCAGGGGAACCCTACGAGCAGTACTTC
>TRBJ2-2|-|TRBV7-7|TRBD2
CASSFSLSGRDYTGELFF
TGTGCCAGCAGTTTTTCCCTTAGCGGGAGAGACTACACCGGGGAGCTGTTTTTT
>TRBJ1-2|once|TRBV28|TRBD1
CASTSGTGGSSYGYTF
TGTGCCAGCACCTCCGGGACAGGGGGGTCGAGCTATGGCTACACCTTC
>TRBJ2-2|-|TRBV5-1|TRBD2
CASSSTSGSNTGELFF
TGCGCCAGCAGCTCTACTAGCGGATCGAACACCGGGGAGCTGTTTTTT
>TRBJ2-1|-|TRBV30|-
CAWSNLDEQFF
TGTGCCTGGAGTAACTTGGATGAGCAGTTCTTC
>TRBJ1-5|-|TRBV6-1|TRBD1
CASSESRTGGNQPQHF
TGTGCCAGCAGTGAATCTAGGACAGGGGGCAATCAGCCCCAGCATTTT
>TRBJ1-2|few|TRBV5-4|-
CASSSPTGTGYGYTF
TGTGCCAGCAGCTCACCTACCGGGACTGGCTATGGCTACACCTTC
>TRBJ1-1|-|TRBV21-1|-
CASSNEGATEAFF
TGTGCCAGCAGCAATGAAGGGGCCACTGAAGCTTTCTTT
>TRBJ2-2|-|TRBV6-6|TRBD2
CASTRRLAGNTGELFF
TGTGCCAGCACCCGACGACTAGCGGGGAACACCGGGGAGCTGTTTTTT
>TRBJ1-1|-|TRBV28|-
CASSLVETEAFF
TGTGCCAGCAGTTTAGTTGAGACTGAAGCTTTCTTT
>TRBJ2-7|-|TRBV19|-
CASSWGDSYEQYF
TGTGCCAGTAGTTGGGGAGATTCCTACGAGCAGTACTTC
>TRBJ1-6|once|TRBV19|-
CASSSTPAGNSPLHF
TGTGCCAGTAGTTCCACTCCTGCGGGTAATTCACCCCTCCACTTT
>TRBJ2-3|-|TRBV4-3|-
CASSQDMDSGVTDTQYF
TGCGCCAGCAGCCAAGATATGGACAGTGGGGTTACAGATACGCAGTATTTT
>TRBJ2-3|-|TRBV19|TRBD1
CASHGTGANTQYF
TGTGCCAGCCACGGGACAGGGGCAAATACGCAGTATTTT
>TRBJ2-2|-|TRBV7-2|-
CASSLEGWAGNTGELFF
TGTGCCAGCAGCTTAGAGGGGTGGGCAGGGAACACCGGGGAGCTGTTTTTT
>TRBJ1-5|-|TRBV15|-
CATSRAHLRQYNQPQHF
TGTGCCACCAGCAGAGCACATTTAAGACAGTATAATCAGCCCCAGCATTTT
>TRBJ2-1|-|TRBV28|TRBD2
CASGGGLTYNEQFF
TGTGCCAGCGGGGGGGGACTCACCTACAATGAGCAGTTCTTC
>TRBJ2-7|-|TRBV6-4|-
CASTPDRWDTSYEQYF
TGTGCCAGCACCCCAGACCGTTGGGACACTTCCTACGAGCAGTACTTC
>TRBJ1-4|-|TRBV11-2|TRBD1
CASSSVRGKGAEKLFF
TGTGCCAGCAGCTCCGTCCGGGGGAAGGGGGCGGAAAAACTGTTTTTT
>TRBJ1-4|few|TRBV2|TRBD1
CASSSQGANEKLFF
TGTGCCAGCAGTTCACAGGGGGCGAATGAAAAACTGTTTTTT
>TRBJ2-1|-|TRBV5-1|TRBD1
CASTWGTGSYNEQFF
TGCGCCAGCACCTGGGGGACAGGTTCCTACAATGAGCAGTTCTTC